This TCR beta chain was observed in a study of T cell responses to AZD1222 COVID-19 vaccine. Study as a whole: Some second doses came at about 4 weeks and others at about 12 weeks; these were pooled. Whole-study results and caveats: CD4 TCRs covered the whole spike, strongest at regions 160-218 and 743-854. Reportedly, nearly half the spike-specific TCRs target unmutated variant regions. There were repertoire samples only from the period after the peak T cell response.

Germline loops: CDR1 GTSNPN, CDR2 SVGIG (reference sequence). CDR3 length equals 14 residues. Trimming stripped 1 base from V and 2 bases from J, with 9 bases between. Profiled with immunoSEQ multiplex PCR; TCRdb holds only in-frame clones, not every one. In the table there are around 170,000 clones, under 95% of which are singletons. As regards this clone: The antigen remains undetermined.

The clonotype comes from an adult in good health. The V and J genes are TRBV30 and TRBJ1-3; tentative D call: TRBD1 (6 bases). Sequences were derived from peripheral blood, sampled on day 0 of AZD1222 vaccination. The CDR3 DNA sequence: TGTGCCTGGAGTGGGACAGTTCCTGGAAACACCATATATTTT. It encodes CAWSGTVPGNTIYF.